The 26 T cell receptor beta chains listed next were all sequenced from one sample in a study of blood T cell repertoires in COVID-19. The assay was immunoSEQ multiplex PCR, and TCRdb's table has in-frame clones only and misses some. The profile covers some 430,000 clones, with roughly 87% appearing a single time and about 0.57% taken by the ten largest. The sample taken for sequencing was PBMCs or T cells enriched from blood (not recorded which). The receptor source for this set is a man aged 18 to 29 who had recovered from COVID-19.

The V call is TRBV5-4, the J call TRBJ1-2; D might be TRBD1 (5 bases). The CDR3 has 14 amino acids. Germline values: CDR1 SGHNT, CDR2 YYREEE (reference sequence). Trimming removed 4 bases from V and 4 bases from J, with 14 bases in between. CDR3: CASSQDNRPYGYTF. DNA of the CDR3: TGTGCCAGCAGCCAGGACAACCGCCCCTATGGCTACACCTTC.

This clone was observed once. The V and J genes are TRBV10-1 and TRBJ2-1, with TRBD2 matching over 13 bases. Germline CDR1 reads WNHNN; CDR2 reads SYGVQD (reference sequence). The junction had 2 bases not matched to a gene; V was cut back by 4 bases and J by 5 bases. The CDR3 sequence is 15 residues long. The CDR3 bases are TGCGCCAGCAGTGGCGGACTAGCGGGGGACAATGAGCAGTTCTTC. The encoded protein is CASSGGLAGDNEQFF.

V usage is TRBV30 and J usage is TRBJ2-3, with 13 bases that match TRBD2. Looked up from germline, CDR1 is GTSNPN and CDR2 is SVGIG (reference sequence). This CDR3 is 15 amino acids long. V dropped 8 bases and J dropped 2; count of bases not matched to a gene: 7. The CDR3 reads CAGTGLAGVTDTQYF. The CDR3 nucleotides are TGTGCCGGAACTGGACTAGCGGGAGTCACAGATACGCAGTATTTT.

The rearrangement uses TRBV27 and TRBJ2-2; the D gene is possibly TRBD1 (6 bases). This CDR3 spans 13 amino acids. V gave up 2 bases and J gave up 7 bases, with 8 bases separating them. CDR1 and CDR2 (germline): MNHEY, SMNVEV (reference sequence). The CDR3 DNA reads TGTGCCAGCAGTTTAAAGGGGGACGGGGAGCTGTTTTTT. Translating gives CASSLKGDGELFF.

This chain connects TRBV10-3 to TRBJ2-2; a weak D match, TRBD2 (5 bases). The V and J ends lost 2 bases and 0 bases respectively, with 7 bases between them. CDR1 is ENHRY, CDR2 SYGVKD, per germline. The CDR3 length is 15 residues. This chain's CDR3 is CAISENGANTGELFF. The CDR3 bases are TGTGCCATCAGTGAGAACGGGGCGAACACCGGGGAGCTGTTTTTT.

The rearrangement uses TRBV5-1 and TRBJ2-5; maybe TRBD1 (6 bases). Germline CDR1 and CDR2: SGHRS and YFSETQ. The CDR3 covers 15 residues. V was clipped by 0 bases and J by 2 bases, with 11 bases between them. CDR3 nucleotides: TGCGCCAGCAGCTTGGACAGGGTTGGACAAGAGACCCAGTACTTC. This sequence encodes CASSLDRVGQETQYF.

The rearrangement links TRBV2 to TRBJ1-1; tentatively, D is TRBD1 (6 bases). Trimming removed 6 bases from V and 7 bases from J, with 15 bases in between. CDR3 size: 13 residues. CDR1 is SNHLY and CDR2 is FYNNEI in the germline V gene. The CDR3 bases are TGTGCCAGCAGCCTGCAAGGACAGCTTGAAGCTTTCTTT. Protein: CASSLQGQLEAFF.

CDR3: CASSGQNYGYTF. The CDR3 region has the DNA TGTGCCAGCAGCGGACAGAACTATGGCTACACCTTC. This chain connects TRBV9 to TRBJ1-2, with D possibly TRBD1 on 5 matching bases. The CDR3 totals 12 residues. The germline V gene has CDR1 SGDLS and CDR2 YYNGEE. The V and J ends lost 3 bases and 2 bases respectively, with 5 bases between them.

The V and J genes are TRBV7-6 and TRBJ1-2; no definite D call. The CDR3 loop spans 12 amino acids. V lost 1 base and J lost 9, with 9 bases in between. CDR1 and CDR2 (germline): SGHVS, FNYEAQ. Written as DNA, the CDR3 is TGTGCCAGCAGCTTAGACCAGGAATGCTACACCTTC. The encoded protein is CASSLDQECYTF.

The CDR3: CASSQQGAGGVAGYTF. The CDR3 nucleotides are TGTGCCAGCAGCCAACAGGGTGCAGGGGGCGTCGCGGGCTACACCTTC. The rearrangement joins TRBV3-1 (or the pseudogene TRBV3-2) to TRBJ1-2; TRBD1 matches 8 bases. The CDR3 runs to 16 residues. V trimming: 2 bases; J trimming: 8 bases; junction bases outside the gene matches: 13. Germline CDR1 is LGHDT and CDR2 is YNNKEL (reference sequence).

This chain joins TRBV30 and TRBJ2-1, with 9 bases identical to TRBD1. V trimming: 3 bases; J trimming: 8 bases; junction bases outside the gene matches: 11. The CDR3 has 15 residues. CDR1 and CDR2 (germline): GTSNPN, SVGIG (reference sequence). The DNA of the CDR3 is TGTGCCTGGAGGTTATTAAATACAGGGGGCGATGAGCAGTTCTTC. Protein: CAWRLLNTGGDEQFF.

In its sample, this clone was seen a few times. Written as DNA, the CDR3 is TGTGCCTTGTCCGACAGGGGTTGTGGCTACACCTTC. Residues: CALSDRGCGYTF. V is TRBV6-4 and J is TRBJ1-2; 8 bases are a match to TRBD1. V shed 11 bases and J 7 bases; nucleotides not matched to a gene: 9. This CDR3 is built from 12 residues. Per the germline V gene, CDR1 is MRHNA and CDR2 is SNTAGT.

This chain links TRBV7-3 with TRBJ1-4; maybe TRBD1 (6 bases). CDR3 length: 15 amino acids. The germline V gene has CDR1 SGHTA and CDR2 FQGTGA. Trimming removed 5 bases at V and 5 bases at J, with 15 bases between. The CDR3 DNA reads as TGTGCCAGCAGCCCCCGAGGGACAAGCAATGAAAAACTGTTTTTT. It yields the protein CASSPRGTSNEKLFF.

This clone was observed once. This chain uses TRBV4-1 with TRBJ2-3; possible D gene TRBD2, 5 bases. The V end was cut by 3 bases, the J end by 3 bases, with 10 bases between. CDR3 length: 14 residues. Germline lookup yields CDR1 MGHRA and CDR2 YSYEKL. The CDR3 loop reads CASSQSGRTDTQYF. The CDR3, as DNA: TGCGCCAGCAGCCAGAGCGGAAGAACAGATACGCAGTATTTT.

The chain is built from TRBV9 and TRBJ2-2, with D uncertain. Germline-derived CDR1 and CDR2 are SGDLS and YYNGEE. Trimming took off 0 bases at V and 4 bases at J, with 10 bases between the two ends. The length of the CDR3 is 15 residues. The DNA of the CDR3 is TGTGCCAGCAGCGTAGTGGGCTACACCACCGGGGAGCTGTTTTTT. Its translation is CASSVVGYTTGELFF.

The V call is TRBV7-9, the J call TRBJ2-2; TRBD1 aligns across 7 bases. The V gene end was trimmed by 6 bases and the J gene end by 5 bases; junction bases not matched to a gene: 6. Per germline, CDR1 SEHNR and CDR2 FQNEAQ (reference sequence). This CDR3 is built from 14 residues. The CDR3 nucleotides read TGTGCCAGCAGTCTTGCACAGGGGACCGGGGAGCTGTTTTTT. Protein sequence: CASSLAQGTGELFF. Supplemented by reference TRBV7-9 and TRBJ2-2, the full variable domain reads DTGVSQNPRHKITKRGQNVTFRCDPISEHNRLYWYRQTLGQGPEFLTYFQNEAQLEKSRLLSDRFSAERPKGSFSTLEIQRTEQGDSAMYLCASSLAQGTGELFFGEGSRLTVL.

This clone occurred once. V and J are TRBV28 and TRBJ1-1; D is undetermined. The CDR3 sequence is 12 residues long. The V gene's germline CDR1 is MDHEN and CDR2 SYDVKM. Trimming pared 5 bases from V and 5 bases from J, leaving 9 bases between. CDR3 nucleotide sequence: TGTGCCAGCAGTCCGCAGTTGACTGAAGCTTTCTTT. Protein product: CASSPQLTEAFF.

This clone was picked up one time. The chain links TRBV9 to TRBJ1-2; D possibly corresponds to TRBD1 (5 bases). Trimming cost V 6 bases and J 5 bases, with 20 bases left between them. The germline gives CDR1 SGDLS, CDR2 YYNGEE. The CDR3 length is 15 residues. CDR3 nucleotide sequence: TGTGCCAGCACAAGGGGAGGGAATAGCAAATATGGCTACACCTTC. Translating it yields CASTRGGNSKYGYTF.

The rearrangement joins TRBV19 to TRBJ1-5, with no clear D. CDR1 and CDR2 (germline): LNHDA, SQIVND (reference sequence). V shed 3 bases and J shed 5 bases, with 14 bases lying between them. The CDR3 runs to 15 residues. The CDR3 DNA reads as TGTGCCAGTAGTATTATGTTTGGTCCGGATCAGCCCCAGCATTTT. Protein product: CASSIMFGPDQPQHF.

The rearrangement joins TRBV4-1 to TRBJ2-5; 9 bases match TRBD2. The germline CDR1 and CDR2 sequences are MGHRA and YSYEKL. CDR3 length: 15 amino acids. The junction had 4 bases not matched to a gene; V was cut back by 1 base and J by 4 bases. CDR3 residues: CASSQGQAGGETQYF. In nucleotides, the CDR3 is TGCGCCAGCAGCCAAGGTCAAGCGGGAGGAGAGACCCAGTACTTC.

J is TRBJ2-1 and V is TRBV30; 9 bases align to TRBD1. Trimming removed 0 bases from V and 7 bases from J; junction bases left unmatched: 4. Per germline, CDR1 GTSNPN and CDR2 SVGIG (reference sequence). This CDR3 is built from 14 residues. This CDR3 is CAWSVGTGRNEQFF. DNA of the CDR3: TGTGCCTGGAGTGTAGGGACAGGGAGGAATGAGCAGTTCTTC.

The chain uses TRBV20-1 and TRBJ2-7, with 7 positions matching TRBD2. The CDR3 has 16 residues. The germline gives CDR1 DFQATT, CDR2 SNEGSKA (reference sequence). V dropped 3 bases and J dropped 0; count of bases not matched to a gene: 11. This chain's CDR3 is CSASRAGALHSYEQYF. The CDR3 DNA reads TGCAGTGCTAGTCGTGCGGGAGCTCTCCACTCCTACGAGCAGTACTTC.

The chain recombines TRBV3-1 (or the pseudogene TRBV3-2) with TRBJ2-4, with TRBD2 as a possible D gene (6 bases). The CDR3 is 14 amino acids. Germline CDR1 LGHDT, CDR2 YNNKEL (reference sequence). The ends were cut back, 8 bases at V and 0 bases at J, with 11 bases in the middle. The CDR3 reads CASRSGLAKNIQYF. The CDR3 coding sequence is TGTGCCAGCCGATCGGGACTAGCCAAAAACATTCAGTACTTC.

The genes are TRBV7-3 and TRBJ2-1; 12 nucleotides agree with TRBD2. Germline assignment: CDR1 SGHTA and CDR2 FQGTGA. The junction had 3 bases not matched to a gene; V was cut back by 5 bases and J by 4 bases. The CDR3 length is 15 residues. The CDR3 DNA follows: TGTGCCAGCAGCCGGACTAGCGGGAATTACAATGAGCAGTTCTTC. This codes for CASSRTSGNYNEQFF. The whole variable domain, remainder taken from reference TRBV7-3 and TRBJ2-1, is GAGVSQTPSNKVTEKGKYVELRCDPISGHTALYWYRQSLGQGPEFLIYFQGTGAADDSGLPNDRFFAVRPEGSVSTLKIQRTERGDSAVYLCASSRTSGNYNEQFFGPGTRLTVL.

For the CDR3, the DNA is TGTGCCAGCAGTTTAGTGGGAGGGCAGTCCTACAATGAGCAGTTCTTC. Translation gives CASSLVGGQSYNEQFF. The chain joins TRBV28 to TRBJ2-1, with TRBD2 matching 7 bases. Germline assignment: CDR1 MDHEN and CDR2 SYDVKM. The CDR3 covers 16 residues. Trimming at V came to 2 bases and at J to 1 base, leaving 5 bases not matched to a gene.

V gene TRBV3-1 (or the pseudogene TRBV3-2) combines with J gene TRBJ2-3, with D unclear. The length of the CDR3 is 13 residues. The germline V and J ends were trimmed by 3 bases and 4 bases, with 8 bases remaining between them. Germline V gene data show CDR1 as LGHDT and CDR2 as YNNKEL (reference sequence). The CDR3 DNA reads TGTGCCAGCAGCCACTCTTTCTCAGATACGCAGTATTTT. This encodes CASSHSFSDTQYF.